This T cell receptor beta chain is drawn from a study of CD8 T cells in ankylosing spondylitis. CDR1 and CDR2 (germline): SQVTM, ANQGSEA. V shed 3 bases, J shed 2 bases, and the junction held 15 bases outside the gene matches. The CDR3 consists of 17 residues. In its sample, this clonotype was seen many times. TCRdb independently ran MiXCR on the 5' RACE reads; one entry per CDR3 protein. The repertoire holds 150,000 to 200,000 distinct CDR3 sequences, with around 19% as singletons. V usage is TRBV29-1 and J usage is TRBJ2-7, with 8 bases aligning to TRBD1. The TCR originated in a male donor with ankylosing spondylitis or in good health (not recorded which). Sequenced material: blood, either unsorted or a sorted T cell fraction (not recorded which). The CDR3 loop is CSVEVVRAGTGPYEQYF. The CDR3 DNA reads TGCAGCGTTGAGGTGGTTCGTGCCGGGACAGGACCCTACGAGCAGTACTTC.